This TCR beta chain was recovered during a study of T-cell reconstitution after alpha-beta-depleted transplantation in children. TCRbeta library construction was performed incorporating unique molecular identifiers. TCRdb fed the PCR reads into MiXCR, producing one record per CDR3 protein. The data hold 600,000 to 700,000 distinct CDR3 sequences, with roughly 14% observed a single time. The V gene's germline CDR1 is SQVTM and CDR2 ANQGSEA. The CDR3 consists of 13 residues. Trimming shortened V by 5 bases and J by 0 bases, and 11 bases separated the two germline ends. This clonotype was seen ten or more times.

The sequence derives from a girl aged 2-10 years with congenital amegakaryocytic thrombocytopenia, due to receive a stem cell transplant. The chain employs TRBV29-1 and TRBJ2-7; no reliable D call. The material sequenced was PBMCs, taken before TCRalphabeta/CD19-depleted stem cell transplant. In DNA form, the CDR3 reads TGCAGCGTTTTCGAATTTAGCTCCTACGAGCAGTACTTC. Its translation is CSVFEFSSYEQYF.